A single sample gave rise to the 22 T cell receptor beta chains below, sequenced in a study of metastatic and nonmetastatic thyroid tumors. Prior to thyroid surgery, none of the patients had received any treatment. TCRdb re-clonotyped the PCR reads via MiXCR. The sample lists 85,000 to 95,000 clones; 15% were seen once. Sequenced: blood. The receptor source for this set is a female donor with papillary thyroid cancer or a benign thyroid nodule (not recorded which). Some clones in this sample may be carry-over from other donors' samples.

This clone came up many times. The rearrangement links TRBV2 to TRBJ1-5; possible D gene TRBD1, 6 bases. The V gene's germline CDR1 is SNHLY and CDR2 FYNNEI. With 2 bases removed from V and 3 bases from J, the gap between germline ends came to 14 bases. The CDR3 has 16 amino acids. DNA for the CDR3: TGTGCCAGCAGTGAAAATCGGGGGCTCGACAATCAGCCCCAGCATTTT. Its protein product is CASSENRGLDNQPQHF.

In the case of this clone: A much larger clone differs from this one at a single base, so this may be a read error. This sequence joins TRBV9 and TRBJ2-2, with D unresolved. Trimming stripped 4 bases from V and 1 base from J, with 17 bases between. The CDR3 sequence is 17 residues long. Germline CDR1 reads SGDLS; CDR2 reads YYNGEE. The CDR3 DNA reads as TGTGCCAGCAGCCCTCCCGCGGTCATTCAGAACACCGGGGAGCTGTTTTTT. This translates into CASSPPAVIQNTGELFF. Together with reference TRBV9 and TRBJ2-2, the CDR3 gives the full variable domain: DSGVTQTPKHLITATGQRVTLRCSPRSGDLSVYWYQQSLDQGLQFLIQYYNGEERAKGNILERFSAQQFPDLHSELNLSSLELGDSALYFCASSPPAVIQNTGELFFGEGSRLTVL.

This clone showed up many times. V usage is TRBV5-1 and J usage is TRBJ1-6; perhaps TRBD1 as D (6 bases). CDR1 is SGHRS and CDR2 is YFSETQ in the germline V gene. V was trimmed by 3 bases and J by 5 bases, leaving 18 bases between them. This CDR3 spans 17 amino acids. The CDR3 reads CASSSRLDRTDNSPLHF. The DNA of the CDR3 is TGCGCCAGCAGCTCCCGGCTCGATAGGACAGATAATTCACCCCTCCACTTT.

In its sample, this clone was seen many times. Other DNA sequences of this sample code for an identical CDR3. The V and J genes are TRBV7-6 and TRBJ2-5; the match to TRBD2 covers 9 bases. Germline V gene data show CDR1 as SGHVS and CDR2 as FNYEAQ. This CDR3 is 14 amino acids long. V lost 2 bases, J lost 4 bases, and 2 bases stayed unmatched. In DNA form, the CDR3 reads TGTGCCAGCAGCTTAAGCGGGGGGTTAGAGACCCAGTACTTC. This codes for CASSLSGGLETQYF.

The table lists this clone with a few counts. A much larger clone differs from this one at a single base, so this may be a read error. The rearrangement uses TRBV7-7 and TRBJ2-7, with TRBD2 as a possible D gene (6 bases). The CDR3 length is 16 residues. CDR1 is SSHAT, CDR2 FNYEAQ, per germline (reference sequence). The CDR3 region has the DNA TGTGCTAGCAGCCTAACCTTTTCTTTGGGGGGAGAAGAGCAGTACTTC. Translating it yields CASSLTFSLGGEEQYF.

This clone was seen at least ten times. This rearrangement joins TRBV24-1 to TRBJ1-2; the D gene is possibly TRBD1 (5 bases). This CDR3 is built from 16 residues. V was pared by 3 bases and J by 8 bases, with 21 bases between. Germline assignment: CDR1 KGHDR and CDR2 SFDVKD. The CDR3 region has the DNA TGTGCCACCAGTGATGAGGGACGCCACTCGGGTTACGGCTACACCTTC. Translation: CATSDEGRHSGYGYTF.

This clone has more than one count but fewer than ten. Sequence at one end of the junction differs from germline and may be a read error. The V gene is TRBV6-6, the J gene TRBJ2-7; D is perhaps TRBD2 (5 bases). This CDR3 comprises 13 residues. The germline V gene has CDR1 MNHNY and CDR2 SVGAGI (reference sequence). CDR3 amino acids: CASSYSRVYEQYF. The CDR3 coding sequence is TGTGCCAGCAGTTACTCGAGGGTCTACGAGCAGTATTTC.

As concerns this clone: It may be a read error: a sequence one base away is much more abundant. The chain carries TRBV3-1 and TRBJ2-3, with TRBD2 as a possible D gene (6 bases). Germline V gives CDR1 LGHDT, CDR2 YNNKEL (reference sequence). There are 16 residues in the CDR3. The V gene lost 4 bases and the J gene lost 2 bases, with 16 bases spanning the gap. The DNA for the CDR3 is TGTGCCAGCAGCCTGGGAATAGCGGCGTACACAGATACGCAGTATTTT. Translated, it gives CASSLGIAAYTDTQYF.

This clone was seen a few times. Given a much more abundant clone one base away, this may be a read error. The rearrangement uses TRBV10-1 and TRBJ2-5, with 8 bases lining up with TRBD2. This CDR3 spans 17 amino acids. Germline CDR1 and CDR2: WNHNN and SYGVQD (reference sequence). The CDR3 sequence: CASSEAVSGGASETQCF. CDR3 bases: TGCGCCAGCAGTGAGGCGGTTTCCGGGGGGGCAAGTGAGACCCAGTGCTTC.

There are many counts of this clone. The chain uses TRBV5-1 and TRBJ2-3; no clear D gene. Germline lookup yields CDR1 SGHRS and CDR2 YFSETQ. The V end was cut by 0 bases, the J end by 4 bases, with 9 bases between. The CDR3 runs to 14 residues. The CDR3 sequence: CASSLAAGADTQYF. CDR3 DNA sequence: TGCGCCAGCAGCTTGGCAGCTGGTGCAGATACGCAGTATTTT. The whole variable domain, remainder taken from reference TRBV5-1 and TRBJ2-3, is KAGVTQTPRYLIKTRGQQVTLSCSPISGHRSVSWYQQTPGQGLQFLFEYFSETQRNKGNFPGRFSGRQFSNSRSEMNVSTLELGDSALYLCASSLAAGADTQYFGPGTRLTVL.

This clone was counted at least ten times. V gene TRBV5-6 combines with J gene TRBJ2-1, with no clear D. Per germline, CDR1 SGHDT and CDR2 YYEEEE. The V end lost 2 bases, the J end lost 1 base, and 7 bases lay between the germline ends. This CDR3 comprises 14 residues. The CDR3 DNA reads TGTGCCAGCAGCTTTGTGGAATCCTACAATGAGCAGTTCTTC. Its protein product is CASSFVESYNEQFF.

Ten or more counts support this clone. This chain connects TRBV24-1 to TRBJ1-3, with D hard to call. Germline-derived CDR1 and CDR2 are KGHDR and SFDVKD. The CDR3 has 13 amino acids. Trimming cost V 6 bases and J 4 bases, with 9 bases left between them. DNA for the CDR3: TGTGCCACCAGTACAGCCCTCGGAAACACCATATATTTT. Its protein product is CATSTALGNTIYF.

Notes on this clone: The conserved phenylalanine or tryptophan is not found at the CDR3 terminus, so this likely reflects a read error. Because the CDR3's place on the DNA is in doubt, the DNA is left out and the CDR3 is given as listed by TCRdb. This chain links TRBV28 with TRBJ1-2; TRBD1 was called by the table and not checked on the DNA. The germline V gene has CDR1 MDHEN and CDR2 SYDVKM. The CDR3 region is 14 residues in length, termini included. The CDR3: CASSLPGTPAGNTL.

This clone appeared many times. V gene TRBV7-8 combines with J gene TRBJ2-7; 10 bases line up with TRBD2. The ends lost 9 bases at V and 4 bases at J; junction bases unmatched: 6. Germline CDR1 reads SGHVS; CDR2 reads FQNEAQ. This CDR3 is built from 13 residues. The CDR3 bases are TGTGCCAGAAGCGGGGGGGCCTGGTACGAGCAGTACTTC. Amino acid sequence: CARSGGAWYEQYF.

This clone was detected many times. The chain links TRBV19 to TRBJ1-5; 8 nucleotides line up with TRBD1. In germline, CDR1 is LNHDA, CDR2 SQIVND (reference sequence). The CDR3 consists of 14 residues. Trimming removed 5 bases from V and 2 bases from J; junction bases left unmatched: 2. The DNA of the CDR3 is TGTGCCAGTAGTGGACAGGGAGGCAATCAGCCCCAGCATTTT. Its translation is CASSGQGGNQPQHF.

This clone was counted many times. V is TRBV19 and J is TRBJ2-5; D ambiguous. Germline V gives CDR1 LNHDA, CDR2 SQIVND (reference sequence). V lost 5 bases and J 2 bases, leaving 15 bases between the germline ends. The CDR3 runs to 15 residues. CDR3 nucleotides: TGTGCCAGTAGTGAGGACGGTTTGCCACAAGAGACCCAGTACTTC. It is translated as CASSEDGLPQETQYF.

This clone was seen repeatedly, ten times or more. J is TRBJ1-6 and V is TRBV6-5; TRBD1 agrees at 7 bases. This CDR3 has 14 residues. Germline CDR1 and CDR2: MNHEY and SVGAGI. J was trimmed by 9 bases and V by 2 bases; bases with no gene match: 4. The CDR3 loop is CASSYGTVGSPLHF. The CDR3 region has the DNA TGTGCCAGCAGTTACGGGACAGTTGGTTCACCCCTCCACTTT.

This clone was counted only a few times. One end of the junction varies from germline; a read error may be responsible. This specimen includes other DNA sequences encoding the same CDR3. For the CDR3, the DNA is TGTGCCAGTAGTGAAAACGCGGGGCAGGGCACAGATACGCAGTATTTT. Residues: CASSENAGQGTDTQYF. The rearrangement links TRBV6-1 to TRBJ2-3; weak D call: TRBD2 (6 bases). CDR3 length: 16 residues. Germline V gene lookup returns CDR1 MNHNS and CDR2 SASEGT.

This clone came up a few times. The chain has TRBV13 and TRBJ1-1; D is ambiguous. Germline lookup yields CDR1 PRHDT and CDR2 FYEKMQ (reference sequence). The CDR3 is 15 residues long. V lost 4 bases to trimming and J lost 5 bases, with 17 bases between them. In DNA, the CDR3 is TGTGCCAGCAGCTCACTCGAAAGGGCATCGACTGAAGCTTTCTTT. This codes for CASSSLERASTEAFF.

In this sample, this clone turned up a few times. A much more abundant neighbour one base away suggests this may be a read error. The sample carries other DNA sequences with the same CDR3. This chain uses TRBV5-1 with TRBJ1-2; 9 bases map to TRBD1. The CDR3 spans 13 residues. Germline V gives CDR1 SGHRS, CDR2 YFSETQ. CDR3: CASSTGGNYGYTF. The CDR3 DNA is TGCGCCAGCAGCACAGGGGGCAACTACGGCTACACCTTC.

There are a few counts of this clone. The genes are TRBV27 and TRBJ2-7; 9 bases map to TRBD1. The CDR3 has 14 amino acids. CDR1 is MNHEY, CDR2 SMNVEV, per germline (reference sequence). The J segment lost 1 base and the V segment lost 6 bases, leaving 4 bases of the junction unmatched. The DNA for the CDR3 is TGTGCCAGCAGGATACAGGGGGCTTCCTACGAGCAGTACTTC. This encodes CASRIQGASYEQYF.

The sample holds many counts of this clone. The chain has TRBV3-1 and TRBJ1-5; D not certain. Germline CDR1 LGHDT, CDR2 YNNKEL (reference sequence). The CDR3 sequence is 13 residues long. Trimming took 0 bases from V and 6 from J, leaving 6 bases between them. CDR3 region: CASSQDPGQPQHF. The CDR3 DNA is TGTGCCAGCAGCCAAGACCCAGGTCAGCCCCAGCATTTT. Filled out from reference TRBV3-1 and TRBJ1-5, the complete variable domain reads DTAVSQTPKYLVTQMGNDKSIKCEQNLGHDTMYWYKQDSKKFLKIMFSYNNKELIINETVPNRFSPKSPDKAHLNLHINSLELGDSAVYFCASSQDPGQPQHFGDGTRLSIL.